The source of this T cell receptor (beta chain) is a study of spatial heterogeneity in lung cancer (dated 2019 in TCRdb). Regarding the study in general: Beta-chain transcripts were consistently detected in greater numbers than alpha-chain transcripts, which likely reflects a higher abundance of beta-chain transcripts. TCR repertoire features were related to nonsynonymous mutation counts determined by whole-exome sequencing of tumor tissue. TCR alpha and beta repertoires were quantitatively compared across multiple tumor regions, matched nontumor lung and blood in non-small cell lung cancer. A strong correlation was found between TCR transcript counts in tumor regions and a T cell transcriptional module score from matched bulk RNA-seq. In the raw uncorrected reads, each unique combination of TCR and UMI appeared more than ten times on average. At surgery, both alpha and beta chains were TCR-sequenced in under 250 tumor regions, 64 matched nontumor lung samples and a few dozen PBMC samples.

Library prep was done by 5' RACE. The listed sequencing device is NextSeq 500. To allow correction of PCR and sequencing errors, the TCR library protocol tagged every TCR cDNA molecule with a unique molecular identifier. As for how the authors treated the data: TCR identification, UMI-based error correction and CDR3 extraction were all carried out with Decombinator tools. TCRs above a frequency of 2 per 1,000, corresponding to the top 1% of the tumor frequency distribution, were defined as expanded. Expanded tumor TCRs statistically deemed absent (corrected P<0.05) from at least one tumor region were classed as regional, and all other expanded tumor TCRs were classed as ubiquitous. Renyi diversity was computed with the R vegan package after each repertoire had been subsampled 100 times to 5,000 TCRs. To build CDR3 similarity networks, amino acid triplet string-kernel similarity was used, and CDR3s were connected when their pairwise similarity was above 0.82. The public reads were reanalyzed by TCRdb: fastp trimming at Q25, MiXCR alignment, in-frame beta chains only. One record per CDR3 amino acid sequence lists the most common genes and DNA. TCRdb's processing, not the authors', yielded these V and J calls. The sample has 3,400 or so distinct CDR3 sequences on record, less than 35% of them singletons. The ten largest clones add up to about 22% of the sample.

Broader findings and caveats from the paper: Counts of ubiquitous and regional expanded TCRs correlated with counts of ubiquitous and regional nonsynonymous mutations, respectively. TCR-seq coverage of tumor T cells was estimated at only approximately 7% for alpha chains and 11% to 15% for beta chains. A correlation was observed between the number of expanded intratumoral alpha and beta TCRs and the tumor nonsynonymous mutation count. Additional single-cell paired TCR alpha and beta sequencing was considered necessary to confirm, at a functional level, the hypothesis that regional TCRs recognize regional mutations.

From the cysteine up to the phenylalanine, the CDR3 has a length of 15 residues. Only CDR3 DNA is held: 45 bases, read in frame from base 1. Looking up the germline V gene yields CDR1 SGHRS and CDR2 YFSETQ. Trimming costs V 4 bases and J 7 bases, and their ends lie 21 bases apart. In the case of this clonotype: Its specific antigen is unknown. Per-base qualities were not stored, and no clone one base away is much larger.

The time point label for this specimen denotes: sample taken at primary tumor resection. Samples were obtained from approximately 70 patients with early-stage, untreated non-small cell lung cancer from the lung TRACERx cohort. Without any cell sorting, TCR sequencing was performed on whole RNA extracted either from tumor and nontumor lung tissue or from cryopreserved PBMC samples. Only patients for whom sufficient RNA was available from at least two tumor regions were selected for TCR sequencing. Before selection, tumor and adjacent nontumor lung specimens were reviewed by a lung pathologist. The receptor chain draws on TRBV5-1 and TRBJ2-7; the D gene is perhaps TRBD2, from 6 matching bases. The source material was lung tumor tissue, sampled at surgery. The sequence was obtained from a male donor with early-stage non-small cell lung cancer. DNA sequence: TGCGCCAGCAGCCCGCTGGAGGCTCTCGGGGGTGAGCAGTACTTC. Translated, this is CASSPLEALGGEQYF.